This T cell receptor (beta chain) was retrieved from a study of shared clonotypes between healthy human individuals. Everyone who donated was a Caucasian adult who lived in Nashville, Tennessee. CDR3 length: 17 amino acids. CDR1 and CDR2 from the germline V gene are MNHEY and SMNVEV (reference sequence). J was trimmed by 6 bases and V by 4 bases; bases with no gene match: 10. In replicate PCRs of sorted subsets, roughly 200 ng DNA, approximately 32,000 T cell genomes, was used. Measured with immunoSEQ multiplex PCR; TCRdb has only the in-frame clones, and not every one. The profile shows about 2 million clones, roughly 95% of them singletons.

V usage is TRBV27 and J usage is TRBJ2-6; 9 positions agree with TRBD1. This receptor was obtained from a man aged 18 to 29 in good health. The sequenced sample was naive CD4+ T cells sorted from blood. The subset denotes: CD45RA+ positively selected. The chain's CDR3 is CASSWGTGTPSANVLTF. CDR3 nucleotide sequence: TGTGCCAGCAGTTGGGGGACAGGGACCCCTTCGGCCAACGTCCTGACTTTC.